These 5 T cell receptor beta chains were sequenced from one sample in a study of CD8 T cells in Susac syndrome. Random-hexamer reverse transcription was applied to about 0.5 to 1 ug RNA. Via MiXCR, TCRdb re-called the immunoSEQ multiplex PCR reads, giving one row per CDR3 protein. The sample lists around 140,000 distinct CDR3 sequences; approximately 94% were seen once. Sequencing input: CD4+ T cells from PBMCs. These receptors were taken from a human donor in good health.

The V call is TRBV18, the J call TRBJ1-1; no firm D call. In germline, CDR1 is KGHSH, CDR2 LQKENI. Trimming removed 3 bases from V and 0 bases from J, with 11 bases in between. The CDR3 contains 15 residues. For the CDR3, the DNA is TGTGCCAGCTCACCCCGCACCGACCTGAACACTGAAGCTTTCTTT. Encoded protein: CASSPRTDLNTEAFF.

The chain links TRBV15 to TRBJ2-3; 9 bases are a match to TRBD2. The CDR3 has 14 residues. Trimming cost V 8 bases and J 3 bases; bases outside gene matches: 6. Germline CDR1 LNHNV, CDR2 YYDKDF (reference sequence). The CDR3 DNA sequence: TGTGCCACCTCTCGTAGCGGGAGAACAGATACGCAGTATTTT. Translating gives CATSRSGRTDTQYF.

The CDR3 DNA follows: TGTGCCAGCAGCGTAGGTGGCAGGGCTGGAAACACCATATATTTT. Amino acid sequence: CASSVGGRAGNTIYF. V gene TRBV9 combines with J gene TRBJ1-3; the D gene is possibly TRBD1 (5 bases). Germline V gene data show CDR1 as SGDLS and CDR2 as YYNGEE. The ends were cut back, 0 bases at V and 2 bases at J, with 9 bases in the middle. The CDR3 covers 15 residues. Drawing the rest from reference TRBV9 and TRBJ1-3, the complete variable domain is DSGVTQTPKHLITATGQRVTLRCSPRSGDLSVYWYQQSLDQGLQFLIQYYNGEERAKGNILERFSAQQFPDLHSELNLSSLELGDSALYFCASSVGGRAGNTIYFGEGSWLTVV.

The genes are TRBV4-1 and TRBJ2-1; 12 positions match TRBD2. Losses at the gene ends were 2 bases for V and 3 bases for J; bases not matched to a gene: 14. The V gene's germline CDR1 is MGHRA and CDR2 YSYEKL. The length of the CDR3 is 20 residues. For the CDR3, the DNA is TGCGCCAGCAGCCAACTTGGACTAGCGGGACCCTCACAGCACTACAATGAGCAGTTCTTC. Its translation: CASSQLGLAGPSQHYNEQFF.

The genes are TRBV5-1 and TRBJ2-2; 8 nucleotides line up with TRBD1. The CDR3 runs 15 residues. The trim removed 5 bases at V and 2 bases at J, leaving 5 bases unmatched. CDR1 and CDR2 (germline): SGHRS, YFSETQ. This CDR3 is CASSVDRANTGELFF. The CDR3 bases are TGCGCCAGCAGTGTGGACAGGGCCAACACCGGGGAGCTGTTTTTT.